These T cell receptor beta chains were read from a single sample in a study of T cell responses to AZD1222 COVID-19 vaccine. Assay: immunoSEQ multiplex PCR; the TCRdb copy retains only in-frame clones and omits some. The table has about 170,000 clones, approximately 90% seen once. The sequencing used peripheral blood, collected 28 days after the second AZD1222 dose. The receptors shown here come from an adult who received the AZD1222 COVID-19 vaccine. CDR3s include the opening cysteine and the closing phenylalanine or tryptophan. D genes are given only for firm matches. For some rows the clone size is stated as once, few or many, or as a class when expanded; others skip it.

j_call: TRBJ2-3
d_call: NA
v_call: TRBV27
clone_size: NA
cdr3_nt: TGTGCCAGCAGTTTGTCCGAAACAGGGAGGGGGGTGGAGACGCAGTATTTT
cdr3_aa: CASSLSETGRGVETQYF

j_call: TRBJ2-1
d_call: NA
v_call: TRBV10-3
clone_size: NA
cdr3_nt: TGTGCCATCAGTGAGTTGGGACTCGTAGACAATGAGCAGTTCTTC
cdr3_aa: CAISELGLVDNEQFF

j_call: TRBJ2-2
d_call: TRBD2
v_call: TRBV30
clone_size: NA
cdr3_nt: TGTGCCTGGAGCCGGGGGGGAGTAAAGACCGGGGAGCTGTTTTTT
cdr3_aa: CAWSRGGVKTGELFF

j_call: TRBJ1-1
d_call: TRBD1
v_call: TRBV3-1/TRBV3-2
clone_size: NA
cdr3_nt: TGTGCCAGCAGCCAAGTCCCGGGACAGGTATCAGCTTTCTTT
cdr3_aa: CASSQVPGQVSAFF

j_call: TRBJ2-3
d_call: TRBD2
v_call: TRBV5-1
clone_size: NA
cdr3_nt: TGCGCCAGCAGCTTCCAGCGGGGGGTATCAGATACGCAGTATTTT
cdr3_aa: CASSFQRGVSDTQYF

j_call: TRBJ1-3
d_call: NA
v_call: TRBV3-1/TRBV3-2
clone_size: NA
cdr3_nt: TGTGCCAGCAGCCTATCTGACTCTGGAAACACCATATATTTT
cdr3_aa: CASSLSDSGNTIYF

j_call: TRBJ2-1
d_call: NA
v_call: TRBV6-5
clone_size: once
cdr3_nt: TGTGCCAGCAGTTACTTTCCGGAGAGCTCCTACAATGAGCAGTTCTTC
cdr3_aa: CASSYFPESSYNEQFF

j_call: TRBJ1-5
d_call: NA
v_call: TRBV7-2
clone_size: NA
cdr3_nt: TGTGCCAGCAGCTTTATGGAAAATCAGCCCCAGCATTTT
cdr3_aa: CASSFMENQPQHF

j_call: TRBJ2-6
d_call: NA
v_call: TRBV10-2
clone_size: NA
cdr3_nt: TGCGCCAGCAGTCCGGGGCGCATGGGCCTCGGAGGGGCCAACGTCCTGACTTTC
cdr3_aa: CASSPGRMGLGGANVLTF

j_call: TRBJ1-2
d_call: TRBD1
v_call: TRBV5-4
clone_size: NA
cdr3_nt: TGTGCCAGCAGCTTTGGGACAGCTGACTATGGCTACACCTTC
cdr3_aa: CASSFGTADYGYTF

j_call: TRBJ2-3
d_call: TRBD1
v_call: TRBV28
clone_size: NA
cdr3_nt: TGTGCCAGCAGCTCCCCTCCGGGACAGGGTACAGATACGCAGTATTTT
cdr3_aa: CASSSPPGQGTDTQYF

j_call: TRBJ1-1
d_call: NA
v_call: TRBV6-5
clone_size: few
cdr3_nt: TGTGCCAGCATCTGGGAGGGAAAAAACACTGAAGCTTTCTTT
cdr3_aa: CASIWEGKNTEAFF

j_call: TRBJ1-5
d_call: NA
v_call: TRBV27
clone_size: NA
cdr3_nt: TGTGCCAGCAGTTTTGGGGCGGGGAGCAATCAGCCCCAGCATTTT
cdr3_aa: CASSFGAGSNQPQHF

j_call: TRBJ2-2
d_call: NA
v_call: TRBV5-6
clone_size: once
cdr3_nt: TGTGCCAGCAGCTTGGATAGCAGAGGGGAGCTGTTTTTT
cdr3_aa: CASSLDSRGELFF

j_call: TRBJ1-1
d_call: TRBD1
v_call: TRBV3-1/TRBV3-2
clone_size: NA
cdr3_nt: TGTGCCAGCAGCCAAGATACCACAGGGGGTGAAGCTTTCTTT
cdr3_aa: CASSQDTTGGEAFF

j_call: TRBJ2-7
d_call: TRBD1
v_call: TRBV5-4
clone_size: once
cdr3_nt: TGTGCCAGCAGTTTTGGGGGACAGAGCTCCTACGAGCAGTACTTC
cdr3_aa: CASSFGGQSSYEQYF

j_call: TRBJ1-1
d_call: NA
v_call: TRBV5-5
clone_size: NA
cdr3_nt: TGTGCCAGCAGCCGGGGGCGGATGAACACTGAAGCTTTCTTT
cdr3_aa: CASSRGRMNTEAFF